The 9 T cell receptor beta chains below were found in one sample sequenced in a study of blood T cell repertoires in COVID-19. Method: immunoSEQ multiplex PCR; TCRdb's copy keeps in-frame clones and lacks some. The table lists around 110,000 clones, 75% to 90% of them singletons. Sequencing was performed on peripheral blood. Every receptor here comes from a woman in her seventies with acute or convalescent COVID-19.

The chain combines TRBV27 with TRBJ1-6; 7 nucleotides match TRBD1. The CDR3 loop spans 15 amino acids. With V trimmed by 4 bases and J by 6 bases, 6 bases remained unmatched. Germline V gene lookup returns CDR1 MNHEY and CDR2 SMNVEV (reference sequence). This chain's CDR3 is CASSYRRQGNSPLHF. For the CDR3, the DNA is TGTGCCAGCAGTTACAGGAGACAGGGTAATTCACCCCTCCACTTT.

The chain couples TRBV5-1 to TRBJ2-5, with 13 bases lining up with TRBD2. V shed 2 bases, J shed 2 bases, and the junction held 3 bases outside the gene matches. This CDR3 has 16 residues. Germline V gives CDR1 SGHRS, CDR2 YFSETQ. The chain's CDR3 is CASSFGLAGVQETQYF. DNA of the CDR3: TGCGCCAGCAGCTTCGGACTAGCGGGGGTTCAAGAGACCCAGTACTTC.

The V gene is TRBV5-4, the J gene TRBJ2-5; 11 positions agree with TRBD2. CDR3 length: 14 residues. V was pared by 5 bases and J by 4 bases, with 4 bases of the junction left unmatched. Germline V lookup: CDR1 SGHNT, CDR2 YYREEE (reference sequence). The CDR3 region is CASSLTSGGETQYF. CDR3 DNA: TGTGCCAGCAGTCTTACTAGCGGGGGAGAGACCCAGTACTTC.

CDR3 sequence reads: CATSRDARNYGYTF. CDR3 DNA: TGTGCCACCAGCAGAGACGCCAGAAACTATGGCTACACCTTC. The chain recombines TRBV15 with TRBJ1-2; no clear D. V lost 0 bases, J lost 2 bases, and 7 bases lay in between. Germline V lookup: CDR1 LNHNV, CDR2 YYDKDF (reference sequence). The CDR3 spans 14 residues. Looking up the rest from reference TRBV15 and TRBJ1-2 gives the full variable domain: DAMVIQNPRYQVTQFGKPVTLSCSQTLNHNVMYWYQQKSSQAPKLLFHYYDKDFNNEADTPDNFQSRRPNTSFCFLDIRSPGLGDTAMYLCATSRDARNYGYTFGSGTRLTVV.

CDR3 DNA sequence: TGTGCCAGCAGCCCCCTAGCGGGGATTAATGAGCAGTTCTTC. This sequence encodes CASSPLAGINEQFF. The rearrangement links TRBV6-5 to TRBJ2-1; 9 bases align to TRBD2. The CDR3 extends over 14 amino acids. Germline values: CDR1 MNHEY, CDR2 SVGAGI. V lost 6 bases and J lost 7; bases outside the gene matches: 7.

The chain recombines TRBV19 with TRBJ1-1; D uncertain. Trimming left V 6 bases short and J 1 base short, with 12 bases between. The CDR3 covers 14 residues. The germline gives CDR1 LNHDA, CDR2 SQIVND (reference sequence). CDR3 bases: TGTGCCAGTAGACCCATCCAGGAGAACACTGAAGCTTTCTTT. This encodes CASRPIQENTEAFF.

The gene calls are TRBV9 and TRBJ2-1, with TRBD2 matching 7 bases. Germline V CDR1 and CDR2: SGDLS, YYNGEE. CDR3 length: 15 amino acids. With V trimmed by 4 bases and J by 1 base, 5 bases remained unmatched. The CDR3 protein is CASSIQRGSYNEQFF. Written as DNA, the CDR3 is TGTGCCAGCAGCATCCAGCGGGGATCCTACAATGAGCAGTTCTTC.

The chain employs TRBV28 and TRBJ1-5; D unclear. Trimming took off 5 bases at V and 0 bases at J, with 5 bases between the two ends. The CDR3 extends over 13 amino acids. CDR1 and CDR2 (germline): MDHEN, SYDVKM. The DNA of the CDR3 is TGTGCCAGCAGTGCAGATAGCAATCAGCCCCAGCATTTT. It yields the protein CASSADSNQPQHF. Full variable domain (outside the CDR3, taken from reference TRBV28 and TRBJ1-5): DVKVTQSSRYLVKRTGEKVFLECVQDMDHENMFWYRQDPGLGLRLIYFSYDVKMKEKGDIPEGYSVSREKKERFSLILESASTNQTSMYLCASSADSNQPQHFGDGTRLSIL.

The genes are TRBV30 and TRBJ1-4; the match to TRBD1 covers 7 bases. Germline CDR1 and CDR2: GTSNPN and SVGIG (reference sequence). The CDR3 has 12 amino acids. The J segment lost 10 bases and the V segment lost 1 base, leaving 3 bases of the junction unmatched. DNA of the CDR3: TGTGCCTGGAGTGGACAGGGTGGAAAACTGTTTTTT. It encodes CAWSGQGGKLFF.